The rows below give T cell receptor beta chains drawn from one sample of a study of T cell responses to AZD1222 COVID-19 vaccine. Clones were read by immunoSEQ multiplex PCR, and TCRdb kept only the in-frame ones, dropping some. This table holds under 200,000 clones, 85% to 95% found once. This material consisted of peripheral blood, taken 28 days after the second dose of the MenACWY control vaccine. The source is an adult who received the MenACWY meningococcal vaccine as a control. Both conserved end residues are part of each CDR3. Each record gives: D gene, J gene, V gene, clone size, CDR3 DNA, CDR3 protein. A D gene is named only where the DNA matches it firmly. The size entry is marked missing in some rows and otherwise reads once, few, many or a size class.

>-|TRBJ2-3|TRBV21-1|-
TGTGCCAGCAGCAAAGAGCGGATTGACAGGGAAGGCACAGATACGCAGTATTTT
CASSKERIDREGTDTQYF
>TRBD1|TRBJ1-1|TRBV25-1|-
TGTGCCAGCGGGACAGGGGGAACGAACACTGAAGCTTTCTTT
CASGTGGTNTEAFF
>TRBD1|TRBJ2-1|TRBV19|-
TGTGCCAGTAGGGTACAGGGGCCCTACAATGAGCAGTTCTTC
CASRVQGPYNEQFF
>-|TRBJ2-2|TRBV14|-
TGTGCCAGCAGCCAATACACCGGGGAGCTGTTTTTT
CASSQYTGELFF
>-|TRBJ2-5|TRBV9|-
TGTGCCAGCAGCGTGGAACGAGCCGGGCAAGAGACCCAGTACTTC
CASSVERAGQETQYF
>TRBD2|TRBJ2-7|TRBV6-6|-
TGTGCCAGCAGTACAGGGACTAGCGGGAGGGACGAGCAGTACTTC
CASSTGTSGRDEQYF
>-|TRBJ2-3|TRBV5-1|-
TGCGCCAGCAGCTTGCGGGGAATGGGCACAGATACGCAGTATTTT
CASSLRGMGTDTQYF
>-|TRBJ1-3|TRBV7-3|once
TGTGCCAGCAGCTTAAGGCCAGGGGCTGGAAACACCATATATTTT
CASSLRPGAGNTIYF
>TRBD1|TRBJ1-1|TRBV10-3|-
TGTGCCATCAGTGAGGTGGAGGGGGCCCAAGCTTTCTTT
CAISEVEGAQAFF
>TRBD1|TRBJ2-7|TRBV27|-
TGTGCCAGCAGTTTAGCACAGGGGGCGGGCGAGCAGTACTTC
CASSLAQGAGEQYF
>TRBD1|TRBJ1-1|TRBV4-1|-
TGCGCCAGCAGCCGGACTCCGGACAGGGGGGGTTCGGGGTTTTCAGCTTTCTTT
CASSRTPDRGGSGFSAFF
>-|TRBJ1-6|TRBV7-9|-
TGTGCCAGCAGCCGGGACGTAGAGCCCGGTAAACCCCTCCACTTT
CASSRDVEPGKPLHF
>TRBD1|TRBJ1-5|TRBV27|-
TGTGCCAGCAGGCACTCCCGGGACAGGGGGCCCGATCAGCCCCAGCATTTT
CASRHSRDRGPDQPQHF
>-|TRBJ2-7|TRBV3-1/TRBV3-2|-
TGTGCCAGCAGCCTTGTGCAGGGGAACTACGAGCAGTACTTC
CASSLVQGNYEQYF
>TRBD2|TRBJ2-1|TRBV18|-
TGTGCCAGCTCCCCGATGGGTTGGGACTACTTAGTCTTC
CASSPMGWDYLVF
>TRBD1|TRBJ1-1|TRBV6-5|-
TGTGCCAGCAGTAGCCAGGGGGGGGACACTGAAGCTTTCTTT
CASSSQGGDTEAFF
>TRBD1|TRBJ1-4|TRBV27|-
TGTGCCAGCAGAGTAATAGGACAGGGAAAGGAAAAACTGTTTTTT
CASRVIGQGKEKLFF
>TRBD2|TRBJ2-7|TRBV27|-
TGTGCCAGCAGGAAACTAGCGGCTATGTACGAGCAGTACTTC
CASRKLAAMYEQYF
>-|TRBJ1-1|TRBV28|-
TGTGCCAGCAGTTTCGCTTTCGAGGGTATGGACACTGAAGCTTTCTTT
CASSFAFEGMDTEAFF
>TRBD1|TRBJ1-6|TRBV3-1/TRBV3-2|-
TGTGCCAGCAGCCACCTAGGACAGGGGGCTAGTTCACCCCTCCACTTT
CASSHLGQGASSPLHF
>-|TRBJ2-7|TRBV30|-
TGTGCCTGGAGGGAGACCTACGAGCAGTACTTC
CAWRETYEQYF
>-|TRBJ2-1|TRBV6-5|-
TGTGCCAGCAGCCCCCGGGGTGGTAGAAATGAGCAGTTCTTC
CASSPRGGRNEQFF
>-|TRBJ1-6|TRBV19|few
TGTGCCAGTAGGCTTACAACAGGGTTCTCCTATAATTCACCCCTCCACTTT
CASRLTTGFSYNSPLHF
>-|TRBJ2-5|TRBV27|-
TGTGCCAGCAGTTTACTTGTCGGAGAGACCCAGTACTTC
CASSLLVGETQYF
>-|TRBJ2-1|TRBV4-1|once
TGCGCCAGCAGCCAAGTAGGCGCAGGGTCTATCTACAATGAGCAGTTCTTC
CASSQVGAGSIYNEQFF
>-|TRBJ2-5|TRBV9|-
TGTGCCAGCAGCGGCGACAGGTGGGAGACCCAGTACTTC
CASSGDRWETQYF
>TRBD2|TRBJ2-3|TRBV2|-
TGTGCCAGCAGTGAATTAGCGGGAGTGAGTGATACGCAGTATTTT
CASSELAGVSDTQYF
>-|TRBJ2-7|TRBV2|-
TGTGCCAGCAGAAGGGGAAACTCCTACGAGCAGTACTTC
CASRRGNSYEQYF
>TRBD1|TRBJ2-7|TRBV27|-
TGTGCCAGCAGTTTTTCTGAGGGACAGGGACTTTCCGAGCAGTACTTC
CASSFSEGQGLSEQYF
>-|TRBJ1-3|TRBV10-3|-
TGTGCCATCAGTGAGGGAGGGGCAGGTGGAAACACCATATATTTT
CAISEGGAGGNTIYF
>-|TRBJ2-5|TRBV6-6|-
TGTGCCAGCAGTTCCTTAGCGTCTCGGCTACAAGAGGCCCAGTACTTC
CASSSLASRLQEAQYF
>-|TRBJ1-5|TRBV19|-
TGTGCCAGTAGTGTGGCGGGTTATCAGCCCCAGCATTTT
CASSVAGYQPQHF
>-|TRBJ2-1|TRBV2|once
TGTGCCAGCGGGGTTTCCAATGAGCAGTTCTTC
CASGVSNEQFF
>-|TRBJ2-1|TRBV6-2/TRBV6-3|-
TGTGCCAGCAGTTTAGGACTGATCGGCTACAATGAGCAGTTCTTC
CASSLGLIGYNEQFF
>-|TRBJ1-3|TRBV7-8|few
TGTGCCAGCAGGGAACAGGGAAACACCATATATTTT
CASREQGNTIYF
>TRBD1|TRBJ2-1|TRBV10-3|-
TGTGCCATCAGTGAGAGGGGGACAGGGGGGTACAATGAGCAGTTCTTC
CAISERGTGGYNEQFF
>TRBD1|TRBJ1-3|TRBV30|once
TGTGCTGGGACAGGGGCTGGAAACACCATATATTTT
CAGTGAGNTIYF
>-|TRBJ1-4|TRBV4-2|once
TGTGCCAGCAGCCAAGATGGCGGGGGAAGGAATGAAAAACTGTTTTTT
CASSQDGGGRNEKLFF
>-|TRBJ1-1|TRBV4-1|once
TGCGCCAGCAGCCAAAGCCCCTGGAACACTGAAGCTTTCTTT
CASSQSPWNTEAFF
>TRBD1|TRBJ1-5|TRBV28|-
TGTGCCAGCAGCCAGACAGGGGATGTTCAGCCCCAGCATTTT
CASSQTGDVQPQHF
>-|TRBJ1-6|TRBV9|-
TGTGCCAGCAGCGTAGAAGGCAGGGCGACCTATAATTCACCCCTCCACTTT
CASSVEGRATYNSPLHF
>TRBD1|TRBJ1-4|TRBV24-1|once
TGTGCCACCCAACAGGGGGGTGATGAAAAACTGTTTTTT
CATQQGGDEKLFF
>TRBD2|TRBJ2-1|TRBV2|-
TGTGCCAGCAGTCGCGGCCCCCCTAGCGGGAGCTACTACAATGAGCAGTTCTTC
CASSRGPPSGSYYNEQFF
>-|TRBJ1-2|TRBV7-3|-
TGTGCCAGCAGTTTAACCGGGGGCCGCAACTATGGCTACACCTTC
CASSLTGGRNYGYTF